This T cell receptor (beta chain) was identified during a study of Ad26.COV2.S vaccination and SARS-CoV-2 variants. Study results and caveats: Participants in the vaccine arm had higher spike-specific TCR breadth; placebo recipients had lower. TCR breadth and depth analyses may have underestimated total T cell responses. In vaccinated individuals, spike-specific CD8+ and CD4+ T cell responses reportedly displayed substantial breadth.

On this clone itself: Its antigen is as yet unknown.

J lost 2 bases, V lost 0 bases, and 1 base had no gene match. The CDR3 has 15 amino acids. Looked up from germline, CDR1 is SGHTA and CDR2 is FQGNSA. As to treatment: about 20 received Ad26.COV2.S at low or high dose, single or two shots; 5 received placebo; per-sample allocation not given. Collection of the samples took place on day 63 after the first injection of vaccine or placebo. The shot given was an Ad26 vector that makes Wuhan-strain SARS-CoV-2 spike. Profiled with immunoSEQ multiplex PCR; TCRdb holds only in-frame clones, not every one. The repertoire holds fewer than 600,000 clones, with roughly nine tenths as singletons.

The receptor was derived from a person aged 18 to 65 who received the Ad26.COV2.S COVID-19 vaccine or a placebo. Sequences were derived from peripheral blood, sampled in a trial of Ad26.COV2.S vaccine versus placebo. The chain employs TRBV7-2 and TRBJ2-5; 9 nucleotides line up with TRBD2. Here the CDR3 reads CASSLAAGGQETQYF. CDR3 nucleotides: TGTGCCAGCAGCTTAGCGGCGGGGGGGCAAGAGACCCAGTACTTC. Full variable domain (outside the CDR3, taken from reference TRBV7-2 and TRBJ2-5): GAGVSQSPSNKVTEKGKDVELRCDPISGHTALYWYRQSLGQGLEFLIYFQGNSAPDKSGLPSDRFSAERTGGSVSTLTIQRTQQEDSAVYLCASSLAAGGQETQYFGPGTRLLVL.